Shown below are 22 T cell receptor beta chains from a single sample sequenced in a study of blood T cells in healthy people across ages. Through a sample-barcoded 5' primer and a J-beta primer mix, a second PCR was run for about 7 to 12 cycles. TCRdb reanalysed the 5' RACE reads using MiXCR and keeps one entry per CDR3 protein. Among about 1.8 million distinct CDR3 sequences listed, 49% were seen once. Sample: blood. These receptors came from a woman in her 40s in good health.

The V and J genes are TRBV24-1 and TRBJ2-6, with D uncertain. The CDR3 consists of 16 residues. Trimming cost V 5 bases and J 0 bases, with 10 bases left between them. Germline V gene data show CDR1 as KGHDR and CDR2 as SFDVKD. The CDR3 DNA reads as TGTGCCACCAGTGCAGGACGTCACTCTGGGGCCAACGTCCTGACTTTC. This codes for CATSAGRHSGANVLTF.

V gene TRBV4-3 combines with J gene TRBJ1-2; D might be TRBD1 (6 bases). CDR3 length: 15 residues. The germline V gene has CDR1 LGHNA and CDR2 YSLEER. Trimming took 0 bases from V and 8 from J, leaving 16 bases between them. The CDR3 is CASSQEATGLTGYTF. In DNA, the CDR3 is TGCGCCAGCAGCCAAGAGGCGACAGGTTTAACGGGCTACACCTTC.

This clonotype appeared a few times. V is TRBV2 and J is TRBJ2-1; TRBD1 might be the D (6 bases). The CDR3 length is 15 residues. Germline CDR1 reads SNHLY; CDR2 reads FYNNEI. V was cut by 9 bases and J by 4 bases, with 19 bases left in between. The CDR3 reads CASGMDSPGYNEQFF. The CDR3 DNA reads TGTGCCAGTGGGATGGACAGTCCGGGTTACAATGAGCAGTTCTTC.

This chain joins TRBV2 and TRBJ2-1; 14 bases align to TRBD2. Germline CDR1 reads SNHLY; CDR2 reads FYNNEI. V lost 8 bases, J lost 8 bases, and 8 bases stayed unmatched. This CDR3 is built from 15 residues. CDR3 bases: TGTGCCAGCGGGAGACTAGCGGGGGGGGCGGATGAGCAGTTCTTC. Translation: CASGRLAGGADEQFF.

This chain links TRBV6-1 with TRBJ2-4, with D hard to call. The V gene lost 6 bases and the J gene lost 5 bases, with 8 bases spanning the gap. Germline V CDR1 and CDR2: MNHNS, SASEGT. CDR3 length: 12 residues. Written as DNA, the CDR3 is TGTGCCAGCAGAACCGACCAAAACATTCAGTACTTC. Amino acid sequence: CASRTDQNIQYF.

The J gene is TRBJ2-3, the V gene TRBV21-1; the table calls TRBD2, which could not be checked here. TRBV21-1 is annotated as a pseudogene. The CDR3 length is 16 residues. The CDR3 is CASSKDGTISTDTQYF. The CDR3 nucleotides read TGTGCCAGCAGCAAAGACGGGACTATATCCACAGATACGCAGTATTTT.

The chain employs TRBV6-2 or TRBV6-3 and TRBJ2-2; D unclear. CDR3 length: 13 amino acids. Germline-derived CDR1 and CDR2 are MNHEY and SVGEGT. Trimming shortened V by 5 bases and J by 5 bases, and 9 bases separated the two germline ends. CDR3 nucleotide sequence: TGTGCCAGCAGTCGTAAGGAGACCGGGGAGCTGTTTTTT. Protein: CASSRKETGELFF.

The V gene is TRBV12-3 or TRBV12-4, the J gene TRBJ2-3; 8 bases are shared with TRBD2. Germline trimming cut 5 bases from V and 5 bases from J; bases unmatched to any gene: 6. The CDR3 extends over 14 amino acids. The CDR3 sequence: CASSTGGARDTQYF. DNA for the CDR3: TGTGCCAGCAGTACCGGGGGGGCCAGAGATACGCAGTATTTT.

The chain joins TRBV21-1 to TRBJ1-5; the table names TRBD1, a call not compared with the DNA. TRBV21-1 is classified as a pseudogene. The CDR3 extends over 19 amino acids. The chain's CDR3 is CASSSPRGQGYVSNQPQHF. The DNA for the CDR3 is TGTGCCAGCAGCAGCCCCCGGGGACAGGGATATGTTAGCAATCAGCCCCAGCATTTT.

A note on this clonotype: One junction end disagrees with the germline gene, perhaps due to a read error. This chain links TRBV5-4 with TRBJ2-3, with 12 bases matching TRBD2. CDR3 length equals 16 residues. The germline CDR1 and CDR2 sequences are SGHNT and YYREEE (reference sequence). CDR3 DNA sequence: TGTGCCAGCAGCTCCGGACTAGCGGGGTACACAGGTACGCAGTATTTT. This gives the protein CASSSGLAGYTGTQYF. Looking up the rest from reference TRBV5-4 and TRBJ2-3 gives the full variable domain: ETGVTQSPTHLIKTRGQQVTLRCSSQSGHNTVSWYQQALGQGPQFIFQYYREEENGRGNFPPRFSGLQFPNYSSELNVNALELDDSALYLCASSSGLAGYTGTQYFGPGTRLTVL.

This clonotype was detected only a few times. The CDR3 spells CASSPAGTGYTF. CDR3 coding DNA: TGTGCCAGCAGCCCTGCAGGGACCGGCTACACCTTC. The chain is built from TRBV27 and TRBJ1-2; a possible D gene is TRBD1 (5 bases). The CDR3 is 12 amino acids. The germline gives CDR1 MNHEY, CDR2 SMNVEV (reference sequence). V shed 6 bases and J shed 8 bases, with 13 bases lying between them.

This clonotype has just a few counts. The chain has TRBV12-3 or TRBV12-4 and TRBJ1-5, with D maybe TRBD1 (6 bases). The length of the CDR3 is 18 residues. V shed 3 bases and J shed 0 bases, with 18 bases lying between them. The CDR3 DNA reads TGTGCCAGCAGTTTTTCGGCAGGGGCGGCGTATAGCAATCAGCCCCAGCATTTT. Amino acid sequence: CASSFSAGAAYSNQPQHF.

The V and J genes are TRBV5-1 and TRBJ2-4, with D perhaps matching TRBD2 (6 bases). The CDR3 length is 13 residues. V lost 4 bases and J lost 6, with 11 bases in between. Germline values: CDR1 SGHRS, CDR2 YFSETQ. This CDR3 is CASSVVGGNIQYF. The DNA for the CDR3 is TGCGCCAGCAGCGTGGTGGGGGGAAACATTCAGTACTTC.

The CDR3 here is CATSRVGGRDNEQFF. The CDR3 DNA reads TGTGCCACCAGCAGAGTGGGGGGGCGAGACAATGAGCAGTTCTTC. The chain recombines TRBV15 with TRBJ2-1, with a possible D match to TRBD2 (7 bases). The V gene's germline CDR1 is LNHNV and CDR2 YYDKDF (reference sequence). Trimming took 1 base from V and 5 from J, leaving 12 bases between them. The CDR3 has 15 residues.

This clonotype was seen a few times. This rearrangement joins TRBV7-9 to TRBJ2-1; TRBD1 matches at 8 bases. Per germline, CDR1 SEHNR and CDR2 FQNEAQ (reference sequence). V lost 7 bases to trimming and J lost 2 bases; unmatched junction nucleotides: 7. CDR3 length: 15 amino acids. Here the CDR3 reads CASTPPDRAYNEQFF. The CDR3 DNA reads TGTGCCAGCACCCCCCCGGACAGGGCCTACAATGAGCAGTTCTTC.

The V call is TRBV27, the J call TRBJ1-2, with a weak D call TRBD1 (5 bases). The germline V gene encodes CDR1 MNHEY and CDR2 SMNVEV (reference sequence). This CDR3 has 13 amino acids. Deletions cut 6 bases from V and 4 bases from J, with 12 bases between. CDR3 nucleotides: TGTGCCAGCAGGTCTTCGGGGCCCTATGGCTACACCTTC. This translates into CASRSSGPYGYTF.

The chain employs TRBV29-1 and TRBJ2-7, with D perhaps matching TRBD1 (6 bases). The V end was cut by 3 bases, the J end by 2 bases, with 14 bases between. This CDR3 is built from 14 residues. Looked up from germline, CDR1 is SQVTM and CDR2 is ANQGSEA. The CDR3 spells CSVEATGNTYEQYF. Here the CDR3 DNA reads TGCAGCGTTGAGGCGACAGGCAACACCTACGAGCAGTACTTC.

This clonotype has just a few counts. The V and J genes are TRBV4-3 and TRBJ1-2; D gene uncertain. The CDR3 is made up of 14 amino acids. V dropped 0 bases and J dropped 5 bases, with 10 bases sitting between them. Looked up from germline, CDR1 is LGHNA and CDR2 is YSLEER. The CDR3 DNA reads TGCGCCAGCAGCCAAGATTTCAGGCCTTATGGCTACACCTTC. This gives the protein CASSQDFRPYGYTF.

The chain is built from TRBV29-1 and TRBJ2-4, with D unresolved. The J call is doubtful: the DNA matches TRBJ2-5 better. The germline V gene has CDR1 SQVTM and CDR2 ANQGSEA. This CDR3 comprises 16 residues. The CDR3 DNA follows: TGCAGCGTTGAAGATGGTAGGCGAGGCAGCGTTGAGACCCAGTACTTC. Protein sequence: CSVEDGRRGSVETQYF.

The chain couples TRBV27 to TRBJ2-6, with D possibly matching TRBD1 (6 bases). Germline V lookup: CDR1 MNHEY, CDR2 SMNVEV (reference sequence). V lost 6 bases and J 6 bases, leaving 24 bases between the germline ends. This CDR3 has 18 residues. The CDR3 region is CASSLGQRINSEANVLTF. In nucleotides, the CDR3 is TGTGCCAGCAGCCTAGGACAGAGGATAAATAGTGAGGCCAACGTCCTGACTTTC.

CDR3 in amino acids: CSAEGGVGYTF. The CDR3 DNA sequence: TGCAGTGCTGAAGGGGGCGTGGGCTACACCTTC. This chain uses TRBV20-1 with TRBJ1-2, with 7 bases aligning to TRBD1. Per germline, CDR1 DFQATT and CDR2 SNEGSKA (reference sequence). The V gene end was trimmed by 5 bases and the J gene end by 8 bases; junction bases not matched to a gene: 5. CDR3 length equals 11 residues.

This clonotype was observed a handful of times. The rearrangement joins TRBV6-6 to TRBJ2-3; 8 bases map to TRBD2. The CDR3 has 14 residues. Unmatched junction bases numbered 9, after V lost 6 bases and J lost 7 bases. CDR1 MNHNY and CDR2 SVGAGI come from the germline V gene (reference sequence). This CDR3 is CASRTPTGGYTQYF. CDR3 DNA: TGTGCCAGCAGAACCCCTACGGGGGGGTATACGCAGTATTTT.